One sample yielded the 3 T cell receptor beta chains listed below, sequenced in a study of blood T cell repertoires in COVID-19. The method was immunoSEQ multiplex PCR; TCRdb's version includes in-frame clones alone and lacks a portion of them. The sample includes approximately 250,000 clones, 86% of them seen just once. Input material: peripheral blood. These receptor sequences come from a man aged 25-45 years with active or convalescent COVID-19.

The chain's CDR3 is CASRGFDRGNSPLHF. The CDR3, as DNA: TGTGCCAGCAGAGGCTTCGACAGGGGTAATTCACCCCTCCACTTT. The chain couples TRBV25-1 to TRBJ1-6; 8 nucleotides agree with TRBD1. With V trimmed by 6 bases and J by 6 bases, 7 bases remained unmatched. CDR1 and CDR2 (germline): MGHDK, SYGVNS. The CDR3 has 15 amino acids.

This clone was recorded a few times. The chain joins TRBV19 to TRBJ2-7; 8 positions agree with TRBD1. The CDR3 covers 15 residues. V lost 6 bases, J lost 2 bases, and 9 bases stayed unmatched. Germline V gene data show CDR1 as LNHDA and CDR2 as SQIVND (reference sequence). The CDR3 loop reads CASRGAGTGAYEQYF. The CDR3, as DNA: TGTGCCAGTAGGGGAGCCGGGACAGGCGCCTACGAGCAGTACTTC.

V gene TRBV28 combines with J gene TRBJ1-5; tentatively, D is TRBD1 (5 bases). The germline CDR1 and CDR2 sequences are MDHEN and SYDVKM. Trimming took 9 bases from V and 6 from J, leaving 18 bases between them. This CDR3 comprises 14 residues. The CDR3 DNA sequence: TGTGCCAGTAGAATTGGGGGGATTCCTCAGCCCCAGCATTTT. Its translation is CASRIGGIPQPQHF.